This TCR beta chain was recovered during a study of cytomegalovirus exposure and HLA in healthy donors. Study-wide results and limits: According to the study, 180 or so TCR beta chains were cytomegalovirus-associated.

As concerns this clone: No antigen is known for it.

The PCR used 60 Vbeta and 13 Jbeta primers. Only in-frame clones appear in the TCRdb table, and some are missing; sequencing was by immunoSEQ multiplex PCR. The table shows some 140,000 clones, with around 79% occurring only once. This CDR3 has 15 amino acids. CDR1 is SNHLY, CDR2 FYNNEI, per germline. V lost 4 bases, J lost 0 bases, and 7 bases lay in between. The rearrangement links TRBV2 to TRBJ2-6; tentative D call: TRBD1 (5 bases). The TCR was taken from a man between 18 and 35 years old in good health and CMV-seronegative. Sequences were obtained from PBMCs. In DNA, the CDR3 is TGTGCCAGCAGTGTAAGGGGCTCTGGGGCCAACGTCCTGACTTTC. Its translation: CASSVRGSGANVLTF.